This is a list of T cell receptor beta chains from one sample in a study of Graves' ophthalmopathy and Graves' hyperthyroidism. TCRdb reprocessed the multiplex PCR reads with MiXCR, giving one entry per CDR3 protein. The sample lists about 1.1 million distinct CDR3 sequences; about 38% were seen once. Sequencing used peripheral blood or thyroid tissue (not recorded which). The receptors were gathered from an adult man with Graves' hyperthyroidism. Both conserved end residues are part of each CDR3. D genes are given only for firm matches. Size is stated for part of the rows, as once, few or many counts, or as a class when the clone is expanded.

d_call	clone_size	j_call	v_call	cdr3_aa	cdr3_nt
-	many	TRBJ2-7	TRBV14	CASSQEGGSYEQYF	TGTGCCAGCAGCCAAGAGGGCGGATCCTACGAGCAGTACTTC
-	-	TRBJ2-5	TRBV7-8	CASRSGTIQYF	TGTGCCAGCAGGTCTGGGACAATCCAGTACTTC
-	many	TRBJ2-5	TRBV2	CASSVEGQETQYF	TGTGCCAGCAGTGTTGAGGGGCAAGAGACCCAGTACTTC
-	-	TRBJ2-7	TRBV6-5	CASSYGGFGGSYEQYF	TGTGCCAGCAGTTACGGTGGTTTCGGAGGCTCCTACGAGCAGTACTTC
-	-	TRBJ1-1	TRBV9	CASSFLAGGGKSEAFF	TGTGCCAGCAGCTTCCTCGCGGGGGGGGGGAAGTCTGAAGCTTTCTTT
TRBD1	-	TRBJ1-3	TRBV10-3	CAIAGTGSRNTIYF	TGTGCCATCGCGGGGACAGGATCTCGAAACACCATATATTTT
-	-	TRBJ2-2	TRBV7-3	CASGSGSPMGNTGELFF	TGTGCCAGCGGTTCAGGGAGCCCGATGGGGAACACCGGGGAGCTGTTTTTT
-	many	TRBJ2-7	TRBV7-9	CASEWGAAYEQYF	TGTGCCAGCGAGTGGGGGGCAGCCTACGAGCAGTACTTC
-	few	TRBJ2-6	TRBV3-1	CASSPGRLTGANVLTF	TGTGCCAGCAGCCCCGGCCGGTTAACTGGGGCCAACGTCCTGACTTTC
TRBD1	few	TRBJ1-5	TRBV10-3	CASSYIRDRGNQPQHF	TGTGCCAGCAGTTACATACGAGACAGGGGTAATCAGCCCCAGCATTTT
TRBD1	-	TRBJ1-2	TRBV25-1	CASSVWQGASGYTF	TGTGCCAGCAGTGTTTGGCAGGGGGCGAGTGGCTACACCTTC
TRBD1	-	TRBJ1-5	TRBV10-3	CASRPDQGAKQPQHF	TGTGCCAGCAGACCTGATCAGGGGGCGAAACAGCCCCAGCATTTT
-	many	TRBJ1-2	TRBV29-1	CSVPVRGDGYTF	TGCAGCGTTCCAGTTCGGGGGGATGGCTACACCTTC
TRBD2	few	TRBJ2-7	TRBV27	CASSGTSGLYEQCF	TGTGCCAGCAGTGGGACTAGCGGTCTCTACGAGCAGTGCTTC
-	-	TRBJ1-2	TRBV29-1	CSVELRGSHEQYFGPGTIYGYTF	-
-	-	TRBJ2-2	TRBV10-3	CASRGLLSTGELFF	TGTGCCAGCAGGGGACTCTTATCCACCGGGGAGCTGTTTTTT
-	many	TRBJ1-1	TRBV12-3/TRBV12-4	CASSSNSGNTEAFF	TGTGCCAGCAGTTCAAACTCCGGTAACACTGAAGCTTTCTTT
-	many	TRBJ1-5	TRBV29-1	CSAGAGNQPQHF	TGCAGCGCCGGGGCTGGCAATCAGCCCCAGCATTTT
-	-	TRBJ1-2	TRBV7-2	CASSYGGGKGGYTF	TGTGCCAGCAGCTACGGGGGGGGTAAAGGAGGCTACACCTTC
TRBD2	many	TRBJ2-2	TRBV7-9	CASSPRPSGSVGGELFF	TGTGCCAGCAGCCCCCGACCTAGCGGGAGTGTTGGCGGGGAGCTGTTTTTT
-	many	TRBJ1-5	TRBV19	CASSEVTRNQPQHF	TGTGCCAGTAGTGAGGTGACAAGAAATCAGCCCCAGCATTTT
TRBD1	few	TRBJ2-7	TRBV3-1	CASSRGQVNYEQYF	TGTGCCAGCAGCCGAGGACAGGTCAACTACGAGCAGTACTTC
-	-	TRBJ1-2	TRBV10-3	CAISAGQNGYTF	TGTGCCATCAGTGCCGGACAGAATGGCTACACCTTC
-	many	TRBJ1-4	TRBV15	CATSRRGNEKLFF	TGTGCCACCAGCAGGAGAGGAAATGAAAAACTGTTTTTT
TRBD1	many	TRBJ2-7	TRBV14	CASSQVGQGYEQYF	TGTGCCAGCAGCCAAGTCGGACAGGGCTACGAGCAGTACTTC
-	many	TRBJ1-1	TRBV7-9	CASDKSGSEAFF	TGTGCCAGCGATAAGTCAGGCTCTGAAGCTTTCTTT
-	many	TRBJ1-5	TRBV10-3	CAIRRETNQPQHF	TGTGCCATCCGGAGGGAAACCAATCAGCCCCAGCATTTT
TRBD2	-	TRBJ2-7	TRBV7-9	CASSQDWASGRVYEQYF	TGCGCCAGCAGCCAAGATTGGGCTAGCGGGAGAGTCTACGAGCAGTACTTC
-	many	TRBJ2-7	TRBV29-1	CSVVGPKGKAYEQYF	TGCAGCGTCGTTGGGCCCAAGGGCAAGGCCTACGAGCAGTACTTC
TRBD2	-	TRBJ2-5	TRBV7-8	CASSRGSLETQYF	TGTGCCAGCAGCCGCGGGAGTTTGGAGACCCAGTACTTC
TRBD1	-	TRBJ1-1	TRBV5-1	CASSSTGGENTEAFF	TGCGCCAGCAGCTCGACAGGGGGAGAGAACACTGAAGCTTTCTTT
TRBD2	-	TRBJ2-7	TRBV7-2	CASSLTVGAGGDEQYF	TGTGCCAGCAGCTTGACGGTTGGGGCGGGAGGGGACGAGCAGTACTTC
-	once	TRBJ2-6	TRBV7-2	CASGWGSGANVLTF	TGTGCCAGCGGCTGGGGGTCTGGGGCCAACGTCCTGACTTTC
-	-	TRBJ1-6	TRBV6-6	CASMWSGENPPLHF	TGTGCCAGCATGTGGTCAGGGGAAAATCCACCCCTCCACTTT
TRBD2	many	TRBJ2-2	TRBV7-6	CASSGGSGRSTGELFF	TGTGCCAGCAGCGGGGGTAGCGGGAGGTCTACCGGGGAGCTGTTTTTT
-	-	TRBJ2-7	TRBV28	CASSFGEGYEQYF	-
-	-	TRBJ1-5	TRBV10-3	CAISDSTNQPQHF	TGTGCCATCAGTGACTCCACGAATCAGCCCCAGCATTTT
TRBD1	-	TRBJ2-7	TRBV10-3	CAISPGTGFNYEQYF	TGTGCCATCAGCCCCGGGACAGGGTTTAACTACGAGCAGTACTTC
-	few	TRBJ2-7	TRBV7-2	CASSLGRSTRGSYEQYF	TGTGCCAGCAGCTTAGGACGGTCAACAAGGGGATCCTACGAGCAGTACTTC
-	-	TRBJ1-3	TRBV5-6	CASSLVGAGNTIYF	TGTGCCAGCAGCTTGGTAGGGGCTGGAAACACCATATATTTT
TRBD1	-	TRBJ1-1	TRBV10-3	CAISGTGGPAFF	TGTGCCATCAGTGGAACAGGGGGCCCGGCTTTCTTT
-	-	TRBJ1-5	TRBV12-3/TRBV12-4	CASSLNGVGQPQHF	TGTGCCAGCAGTTTAAATGGGGTAGGGCAGCCCCAGCATTTT
-	-	TRBJ2-2	TRBV7-3	CASSSQTRTNTGELFF	TGTGCCAGCAGCTCCCAGACTAGGACGAACACCGGGGAGCTGTTTTTT
-	many	TRBJ2-2	TRBV20-1	CSARGLEAGELFF	TGCAGTGCTAGAGGGCTCGAAGCCGGGGAGCTGTTTTTT
TRBD1	many	TRBJ1-2	TRBV10-3	CAISGAGGELTNYGYTF	TGTGCCATCAGTGGTGCAGGGGGCGAGTTAACTAACTATGGCTACACCTTC
-	-	TRBJ1-4	TRBV29-1	CSVGGPNEKLFF	TGCAGCGTTGGTGGACCTAATGAAAAACTGTTTTTT
TRBD1	-	TRBJ1-2	TRBV28	CASSPRNRGKSYGYTF	TGTGCCAGCAGTCCGCGAAACAGGGGAAAGAGCTATGGCTACACCTTC
-	-	TRBJ1-2	TRBV20-1	CSAEAGSAYGYTF	TGCAGTGCTGAAGCAGGTTCAGCCTATGGCTACACCTTC
TRBD1	-	TRBJ2-7	TRBV7-6	CASSRTPRGPNEQYF	TGTGCCAGCAGCCGCACACCTAGGGGGCCCAACGAGCAGTACTTC